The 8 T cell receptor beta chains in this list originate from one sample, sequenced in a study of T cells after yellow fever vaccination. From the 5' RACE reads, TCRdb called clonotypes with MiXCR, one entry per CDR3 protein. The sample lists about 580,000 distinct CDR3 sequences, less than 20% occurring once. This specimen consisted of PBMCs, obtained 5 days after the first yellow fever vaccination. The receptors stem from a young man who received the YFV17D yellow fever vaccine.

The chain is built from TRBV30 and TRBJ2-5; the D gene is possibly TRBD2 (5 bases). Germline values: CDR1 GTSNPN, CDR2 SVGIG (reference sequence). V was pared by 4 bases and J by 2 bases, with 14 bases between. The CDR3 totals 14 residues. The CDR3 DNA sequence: TGTGCCTGGACTTACGGGGAGTCGCAAGAGACCCAGTACTTC. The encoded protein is CAWTYGESQETQYF.

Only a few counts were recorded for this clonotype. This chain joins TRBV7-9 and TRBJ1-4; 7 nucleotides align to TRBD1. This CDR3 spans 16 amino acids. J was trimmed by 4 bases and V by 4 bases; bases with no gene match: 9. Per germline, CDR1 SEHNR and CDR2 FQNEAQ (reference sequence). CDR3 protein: CASSSPVGTVNEKLFF. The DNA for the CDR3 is TGTGCCAGCAGCTCACCCGTTGGGACAGTTAATGAAAAACTGTTTTTT. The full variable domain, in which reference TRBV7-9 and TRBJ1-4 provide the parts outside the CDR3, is DTGVSQNPRHKITKRGQNVTFRCDPISEHNRLYWYRQTLGQGPEFLTYFQNEAQLEKSRLLSDRFSAERPKGSFSTLEIQRTEQGDSAMYLCASSSPVGTVNEKLFFGSGTQLSVL.

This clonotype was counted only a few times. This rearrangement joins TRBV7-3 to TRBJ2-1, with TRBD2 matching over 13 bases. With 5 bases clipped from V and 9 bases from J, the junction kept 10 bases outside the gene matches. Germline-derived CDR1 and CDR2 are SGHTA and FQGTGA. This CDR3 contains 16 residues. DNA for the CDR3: TGTGCCAGCAGCCCGCCGGGTACTAGCGGGAGGGGTGAGCAGTTCTTC. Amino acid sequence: CASSPPGTSGRGEQFF.

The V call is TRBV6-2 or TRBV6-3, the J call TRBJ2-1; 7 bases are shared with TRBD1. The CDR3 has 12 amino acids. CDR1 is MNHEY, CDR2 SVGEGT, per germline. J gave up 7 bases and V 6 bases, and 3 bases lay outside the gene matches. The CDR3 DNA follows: TGTGCCAGCAGGACAGGGTCGAATGAGCAGTTCTTC. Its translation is CASRTGSNEQFF.

CDR3 loop: CSPNRRDSYEQYF. The CDR3 nucleotides read TGCAGTCCGAATCGAAGGGACAGCTACGAGCAGTACTTC. V and J are TRBV20-1 and TRBJ2-7, with 7 bases aligning to TRBD1. Per the germline V gene, CDR1 is DFQATT and CDR2 is SNEGSKA (reference sequence). The CDR3 covers 13 residues. V trimming: 8 bases; J trimming: 3 bases; junction bases outside the gene matches: 10.

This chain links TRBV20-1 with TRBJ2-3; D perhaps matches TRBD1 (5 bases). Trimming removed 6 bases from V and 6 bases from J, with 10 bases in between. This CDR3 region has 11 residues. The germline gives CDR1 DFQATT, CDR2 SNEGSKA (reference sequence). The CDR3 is CSAGLPDTQYF. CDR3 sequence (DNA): TGCAGTGCGGGGCTGCCGGATACGCAGTATTTT.

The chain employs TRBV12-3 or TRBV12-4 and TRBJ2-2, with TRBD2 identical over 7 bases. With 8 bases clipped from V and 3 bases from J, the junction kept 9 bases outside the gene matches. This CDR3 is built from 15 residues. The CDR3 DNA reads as TGTGCCAGCGTTTACAATCGGGGGGACACCGGGGAGCTGTTTTTT. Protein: CASVYNRGDTGELFF.

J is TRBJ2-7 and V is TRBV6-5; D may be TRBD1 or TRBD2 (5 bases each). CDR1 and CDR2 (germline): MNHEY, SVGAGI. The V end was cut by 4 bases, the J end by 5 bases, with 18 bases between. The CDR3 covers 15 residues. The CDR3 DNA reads TGTGCCAGCAGTTCCGGGGCGGCGGTGGGGCACGAGCAGTACTTC. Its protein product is CASSSGAAVGHEQYF.